This TCR beta chain was sequenced for a study of HIV-infected patients and healthy controls. Points from the study as a whole: Comparisons were complicated because patients and controls had unequal numbers of distinct sequences. Eight alpha and eight beta V genes differed significantly in mean usage between HIV-infected patients and controls.

Reverse transcription used around 540 ng RNA and constant-region primers for alpha and beta. Separate chain-specific third strand synthesis with multiplexing indices produced the alpha and beta libraries. Second strand DNA was synthesized using a primer at the SP2 site. TCRdb reanalysed the 5' RACE reads using MiXCR and keeps one entry per CDR3 protein. This sample carries 13,000 or so distinct CDR3 sequences, roughly a tenth of them seen once, and the ten largest clones take less than 8%. The repertoire came from unfractionated whole blood and reflected all unsorted peripheral T cells. In its sample, this clonotype is medium-sized. Its antigen is not known. The CDR3 is 15 residues long. Germline V gene lookup returns CDR1 SEHNR and CDR2 FQNEAQ (reference sequence). V lost 2 bases and J 6 bases, leaving 13 bases between the germline ends.

This chain links TRBV7-9 with TRBJ2-2; the D gene is possibly TRBD2 (6 bases). Sequences were obtained from blood. The sequence was obtained from an adult in good health. The chain's CDR3 is CASSLRGGAAGELFF. DNA for the CDR3: TGTGCCAGCAGCTTACGCGGCGGGGCAGCCGGGGAGCTGTTTTTT.